This TCR beta chain derives from a study of T cells expressing NK-cell markers. The overall study: The TCR beta repertoires were obtained from sorted CD3+CD56+NKG2C+, CD3+CD56+NKG2C- and CD3+CD56-NKG2C+ T cells.

TCRdb re-analyzed the 5' RACE reads; it lists each CDR3 protein once, without DNA. The sample holds 500,000 to 700,000 distinct CDR3 sequences. Study conclusions and caveats: Dominance of the CD3+CD56-NKG2C+ fraction by these clonotypes also held in a few donors.

CDR1 LNHNV and CDR2 YYDKDF come from the germline V gene (reference sequence). The CDR3 length is 14 residues. With regard to this clonotype: Its specificity is unknown.

This chain connects TRBV15 to TRBJ2-1; the TCRdb call, TRBD1, lacks DNA for checking. The sample taken for sequencing was blood T cells: a sorted CD56 or NKG2C T cell subset, CD4+ or CD8+ T cells, or bulk PBMC T cells (not recorded which). The sequence was collected from a man younger than 30 in good health. The CDR3 sequence: CATSLGQVHNEQFF.